Included here is one TCR beta chain sequence, with context. Using its own MiXCR run on the 5' RACE reads, TCRdb lists one record per CDR3 protein. The table records about 25,000 distinct CDR3 sequences, more than 4.5% of them present only once. The data stem from a study of early T cells in non-severe SARS-CoV-2 infection. The CDR3 is 14 residues long. The germline gives CDR1 DFQATT, CDR2 SNEGSKA (reference sequence). The chain combines TRBV20-1 with TRBJ2-4; 7 bases align to TRBD2. The sequenced material came from whole blood. The clonotype comes from an adult who was a healthcare worker with PCR-confirmed SARS-CoV-2 infection or an uninfected control (not recorded which). DNA of the CDR3: TGCAGCTGGGCGGGGCGGGAGTTCAAAAACATTCAGTACTTC. Translating it yields CSWAGREFKNIQYF.